A selection of T cell receptor beta chains follows, all from one sample in a study of early stage breast cancer tumors. Produced via immunoSEQ multiplex PCR; TCRdb's table is partial and in-frame only. The sample lists about 51,000 clones; around 78% were seen once. The sequenced sample consisted of blood. The receptor source for this set is a person aged 40 to 49 with breast cancer. Each CDR3 is given with its conserved first and last residue. D genes are given only for firm matches.

CDR3 protein	CDR3 DNA	D gene	V gene	J gene
CASSSLTGTGRYEQYF	TGTGCCAGCAGTTCACTTACCGGGACAGGCCGCTACGAGCAGTACTTC	TRBD1	TRBV6-5	TRBJ2-7
CASSLRSQGDTGELFF	TGTGCCAGCAGCTTACGGTCGCAGGGGGACACCGGGGAGCTGTTTTTT	TRBD1	TRBV11-3	TRBJ2-2
CASSKGTSTGGYTF	TGCGCCAGCAGTAAGGGCACTAGTACGGGAGGCTACACCTTC	.	TRBV5-1	TRBJ1-2
CASSLPHPSPPEQFF	TGCGCCAGCAGCCTACCGCATCCGAGTCCCCCTGAGCAGTTCTTC	.	TRBV4-1	TRBJ2-1
CAWGVKGDYGYTF	TGTGCCTGGGGTGTAAAGGGAGACTATGGCTACACCTTC	.	TRBV30	TRBJ1-2
CASSLSLAASTDTQYF	TGCGCCAGCAGCCTTAGCCTAGCGGCGAGCACAGATACGCAGTATTTT	TRBD2	TRBV4-1	TRBJ2-3
CASSDRASGNTGELFF	TGTGCCAGCAGTGATCGGGCCAGCGGGAATACCGGGGAGCTGTTTTTT	TRBD2	TRBV2	TRBJ2-2
CASSESLGGHSYGYTF	TGTGCCAGCAGTGAATCCCTGGGGGGACACTCCTATGGCTACACCTTC	.	TRBV25-1	TRBJ1-2
CASSLLATGPDTQYF	TGTGCCAGCAGTCTACTGGCTACTGGACCAGATACGCAGTATTTT	.	TRBV9	TRBJ2-3
CASSLGGDRVVGEQYF	TGTGCCAGCAGCTTAGGAGGTGACAGGGTCGTGGGCGAGCAGTACTTC	TRBD1	TRBV7-8	TRBJ2-7
CASRVPGGAHGELFF	TGTGCCAGCAGGGTTCCAGGGGGCGCCCACGGGGAGCTGTTTTTT	TRBD1	TRBV6-5	TRBJ2-2
CASSEEVGGGGDEQFF	TGTGCCAGCAGTGAAGAGGTGGGAGGAGGGGGCGATGAGCAGTTCTTC	.	TRBV2	TRBJ2-1
CASSPQDRGEQYF	TGTGCCAGCTCACCACAGGACAGGGGGGAGCAGTACTTC	TRBD1	TRBV18	TRBJ2-7
CASSFAVSYEQYF	TGTGCCAGCAGCTTTGCGGTCTCCTACGAGCAGTACTTC	.	TRBV7-8	TRBJ2-7